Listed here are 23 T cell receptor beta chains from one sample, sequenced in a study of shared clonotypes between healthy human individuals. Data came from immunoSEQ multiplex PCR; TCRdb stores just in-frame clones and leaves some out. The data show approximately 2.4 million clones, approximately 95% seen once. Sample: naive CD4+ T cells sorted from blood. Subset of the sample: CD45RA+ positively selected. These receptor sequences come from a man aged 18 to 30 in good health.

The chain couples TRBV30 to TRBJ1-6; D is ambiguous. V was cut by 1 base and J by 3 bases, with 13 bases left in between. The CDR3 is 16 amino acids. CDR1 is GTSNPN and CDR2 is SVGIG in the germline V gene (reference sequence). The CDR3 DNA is TGTGCCTGGAGTGGGGGAAAACTGAGCTATAATTCACCCCTCCACTTT. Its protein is CAWSGGKLSYNSPLHF.

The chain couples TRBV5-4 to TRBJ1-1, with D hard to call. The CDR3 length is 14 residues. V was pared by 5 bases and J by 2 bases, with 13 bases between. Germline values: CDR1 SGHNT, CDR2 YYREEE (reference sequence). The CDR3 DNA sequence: TGTGCCAGCAGTCCTCCGGGAGTCAACACTGAAGCTTTCTTT. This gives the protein CASSPPGVNTEAFF.

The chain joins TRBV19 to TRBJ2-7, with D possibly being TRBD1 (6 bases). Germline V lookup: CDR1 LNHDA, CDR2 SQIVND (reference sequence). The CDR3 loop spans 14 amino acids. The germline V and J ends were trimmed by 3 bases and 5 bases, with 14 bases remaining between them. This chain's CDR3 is CASSILQGSNEQYF. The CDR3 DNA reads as TGTGCCAGTAGTATTCTACAGGGATCGAACGAGCAGTACTTC. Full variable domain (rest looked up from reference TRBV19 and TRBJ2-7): DGGITQSPKYLFRKEGQNVTLSCEQNLNHDAMYWYRQDPGQGLRLIYYSQIVNDFQKGDIAEGYSVSREKKESFPLTVTSAQKNPTAFYLCASSILQGSNEQYFGPGTRLTVT.

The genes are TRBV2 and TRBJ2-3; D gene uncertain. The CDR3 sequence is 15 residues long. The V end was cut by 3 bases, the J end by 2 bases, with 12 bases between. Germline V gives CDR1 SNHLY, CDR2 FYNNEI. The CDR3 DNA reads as TGTGCCAGCAGTGACGGCGGAATCTTCACAGATACGCAGTATTTT. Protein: CASSDGGIFTDTQYF.

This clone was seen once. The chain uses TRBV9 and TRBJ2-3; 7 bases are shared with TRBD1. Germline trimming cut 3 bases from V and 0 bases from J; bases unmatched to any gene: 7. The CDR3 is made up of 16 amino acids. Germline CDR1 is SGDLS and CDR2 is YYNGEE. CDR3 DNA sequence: TGTGCCAGCAGCGGGGCCGGGACAGCTAGCACAGATACGCAGTATTTT. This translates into CASSGAGTASTDTQYF.

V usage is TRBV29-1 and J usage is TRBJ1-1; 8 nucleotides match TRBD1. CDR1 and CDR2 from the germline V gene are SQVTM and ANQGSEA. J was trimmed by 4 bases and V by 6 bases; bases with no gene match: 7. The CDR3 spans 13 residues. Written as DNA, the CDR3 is TGCAGCGTGGCCGGACAGGGTTTCACTGAAGCTTTCTTT. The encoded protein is CSVAGQGFTEAFF. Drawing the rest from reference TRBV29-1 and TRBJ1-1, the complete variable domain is SAVISQKPSRDICQRGTSLTIQCQVDSQVTMMFWYRQQPGQSLTLIATANQGSEATYESGFVIDKFPISRPNLTFSTLTVSNMSPEDSSIYLCSVAGQGFTEAFFGQGTRLTVV.

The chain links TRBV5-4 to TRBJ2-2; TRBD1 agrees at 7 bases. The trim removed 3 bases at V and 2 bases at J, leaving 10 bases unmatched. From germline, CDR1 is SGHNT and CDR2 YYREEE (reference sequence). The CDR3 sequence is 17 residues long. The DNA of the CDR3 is TGTGCCAGCAGCTCGCCCCAACAGGGGATTAACACCGGGGAGCTGTTTTTT. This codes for CASSSPQQGINTGELFF. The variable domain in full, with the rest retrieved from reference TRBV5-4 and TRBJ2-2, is ETGVTQSPTHLIKTRGQQVTLRCSSQSGHNTVSWYQQALGQGPQFIFQYYREEENGRGNFPPRFSGLQFPNYSSELNVNALELDDSALYLCASSSPQQGINTGELFFGEGSRLTVL.

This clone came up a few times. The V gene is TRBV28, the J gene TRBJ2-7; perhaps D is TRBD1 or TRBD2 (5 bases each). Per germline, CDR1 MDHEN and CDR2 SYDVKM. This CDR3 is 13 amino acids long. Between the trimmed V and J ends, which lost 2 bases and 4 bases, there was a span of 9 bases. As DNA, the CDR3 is TGTGCCAGCAGTTTAGAGGGGAAGTACGAGCAGTACTTC. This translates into CASSLEGKYEQYF.

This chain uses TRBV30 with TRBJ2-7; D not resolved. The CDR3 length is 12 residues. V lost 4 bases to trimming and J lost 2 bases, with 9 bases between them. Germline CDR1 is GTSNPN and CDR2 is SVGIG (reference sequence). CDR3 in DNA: TGTGCCTGGACCCCCCAGCCCTACGAGCAGTACTTC. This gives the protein CAWTPQPYEQYF.

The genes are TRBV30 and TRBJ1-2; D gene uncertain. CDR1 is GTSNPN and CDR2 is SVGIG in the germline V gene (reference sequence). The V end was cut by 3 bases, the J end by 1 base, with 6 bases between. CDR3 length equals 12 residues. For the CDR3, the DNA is TGTGCCTGGAGAAAGCGTAACTATGGCTACACCTTC. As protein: CAWRKRNYGYTF.

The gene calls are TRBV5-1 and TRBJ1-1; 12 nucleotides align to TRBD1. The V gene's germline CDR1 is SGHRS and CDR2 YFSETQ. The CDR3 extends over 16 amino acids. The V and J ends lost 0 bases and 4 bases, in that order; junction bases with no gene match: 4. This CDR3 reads CASSLEGQGAGTEAFF. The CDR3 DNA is TGCGCCAGCAGCTTGGAGGGACAGGGGGCCGGCACTGAAGCTTTCTTT.

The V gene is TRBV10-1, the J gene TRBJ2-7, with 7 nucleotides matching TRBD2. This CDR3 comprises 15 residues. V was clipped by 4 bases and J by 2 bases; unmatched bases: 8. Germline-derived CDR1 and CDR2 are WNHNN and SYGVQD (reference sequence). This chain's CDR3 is CASSAGGSSPYEQYF. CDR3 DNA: TGCGCCAGCAGTGCTGGCGGGAGCAGCCCCTACGAGCAGTACTTC.

The CDR3 region is CASSQDWGRTPNSPLHF. In nucleotides, the CDR3 is TGCGCCAGCAGCCAAGATTGGGGTCGGACGCCTAATTCACCCCTCCACTTT. The J gene is TRBJ1-6, the V gene TRBV4-3, with D unclear. V shed 0 bases and J shed 6 bases, with 15 bases lying between them. The V gene's germline CDR1 is LGHNA and CDR2 YSLEER. The CDR3 covers 17 residues.

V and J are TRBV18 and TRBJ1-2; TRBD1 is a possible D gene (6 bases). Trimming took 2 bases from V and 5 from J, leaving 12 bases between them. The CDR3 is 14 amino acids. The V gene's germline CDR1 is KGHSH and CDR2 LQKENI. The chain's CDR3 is CASSPSGGAYGYTF. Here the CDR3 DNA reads TGTGCCAGCTCACCATCCGGGGGCGCTTATGGCTACACCTTC.

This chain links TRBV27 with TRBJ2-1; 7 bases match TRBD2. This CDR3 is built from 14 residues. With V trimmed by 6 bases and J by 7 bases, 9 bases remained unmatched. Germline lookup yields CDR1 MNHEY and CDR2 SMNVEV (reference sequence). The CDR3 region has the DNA TGTGCCAGCAGATCACGGGAGGATTGGAATGAGCAGTTCTTC. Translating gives CASRSREDWNEQFF.

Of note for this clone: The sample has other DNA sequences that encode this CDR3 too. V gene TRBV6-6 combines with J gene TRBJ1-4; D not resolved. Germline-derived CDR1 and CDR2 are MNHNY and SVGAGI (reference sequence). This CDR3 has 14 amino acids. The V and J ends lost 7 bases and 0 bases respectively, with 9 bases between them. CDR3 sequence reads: CASTPGATNEKLFF. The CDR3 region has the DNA TGTGCCAGCACCCCTGGGGCAACTAATGAAAAACTGTTTTTT.

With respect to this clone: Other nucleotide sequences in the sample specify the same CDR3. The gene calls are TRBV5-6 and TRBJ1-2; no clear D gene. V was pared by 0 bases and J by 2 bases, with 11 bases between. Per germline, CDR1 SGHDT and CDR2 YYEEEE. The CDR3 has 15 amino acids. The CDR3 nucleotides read TGTGCCAGCAGCTTGGACCCCGGGAAGAACTATGGCTACACCTTC. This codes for CASSLDPGKNYGYTF.

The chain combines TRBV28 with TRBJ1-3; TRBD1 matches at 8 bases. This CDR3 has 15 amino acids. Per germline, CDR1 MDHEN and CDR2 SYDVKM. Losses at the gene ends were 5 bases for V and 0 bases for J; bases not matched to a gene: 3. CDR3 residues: CASSKDRASGNTIYF. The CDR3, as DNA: TGTGCCAGCAGTAAGGACAGGGCCTCTGGAAACACCATATATTTT.

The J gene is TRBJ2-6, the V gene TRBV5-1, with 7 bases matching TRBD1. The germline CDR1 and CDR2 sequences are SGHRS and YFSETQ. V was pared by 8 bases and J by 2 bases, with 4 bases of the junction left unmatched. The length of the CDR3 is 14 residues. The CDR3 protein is CASFTGAGANVLTF. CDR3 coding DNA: TGCGCCAGTTTTACAGGGGCTGGGGCCAACGTCCTGACTTTC.

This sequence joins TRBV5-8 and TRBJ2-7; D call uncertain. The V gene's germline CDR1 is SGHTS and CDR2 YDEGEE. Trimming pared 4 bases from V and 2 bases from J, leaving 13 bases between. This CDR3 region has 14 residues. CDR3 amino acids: CASSTIGLAYEQYF. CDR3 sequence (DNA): TGTGCCAGCAGCACAATAGGTCTTGCCTACGAGCAGTACTTC.

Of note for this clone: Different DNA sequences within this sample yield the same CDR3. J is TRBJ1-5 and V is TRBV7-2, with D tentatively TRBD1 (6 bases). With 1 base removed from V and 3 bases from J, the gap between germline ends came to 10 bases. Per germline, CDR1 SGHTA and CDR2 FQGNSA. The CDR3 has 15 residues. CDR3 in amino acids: CASSLGGQNNQPQHF. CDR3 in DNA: TGTGCCAGCAGCTTAGGGGGGCAGAACAATCAGCCCCAGCATTTT. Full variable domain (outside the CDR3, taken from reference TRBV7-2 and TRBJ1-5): GAGVSQSPSNKVTEKGKDVELRCDPISGHTALYWYRQSLGQGLEFLIYFQGNSAPDKSGLPSDRFSAERTGGSVSTLTIQRTQQEDSAVYLCASSLGGQNNQPQHFGDGTRLSIL.

Here the CDR3 DNA reads TGCAGCGTTGAAAATACGGGGAGGGCCACTGAAGCTTTCTTT. It yields the protein CSVENTGRATEAFF. V is TRBV29-1 and J is TRBJ1-1, with D uncertain. Trimming took 2 bases from V and 4 from J, leaving 14 bases between them. This CDR3 has 14 residues. Germline assignment: CDR1 SQVTM and CDR2 ANQGSEA.

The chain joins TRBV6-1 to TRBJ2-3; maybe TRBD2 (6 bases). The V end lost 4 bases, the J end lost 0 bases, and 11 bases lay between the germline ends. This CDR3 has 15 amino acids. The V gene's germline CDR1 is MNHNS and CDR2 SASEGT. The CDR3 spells CASSGLDRSTDTQYF. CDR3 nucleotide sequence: TGTGCCAGCAGTGGACTAGACCGTAGCACAGATACGCAGTATTTT.